Shown below are 25 T cell receptor beta chains from a single sample sequenced in a study of radiotherapy plus CTLA-4 blockade in lung cancer. The assay was immunoSEQ multiplex PCR, and TCRdb's table has in-frame clones only and misses some. The sample records about 33,000 clones, approximately 75% being singletons. The sample was peripheral blood, taken from a patient treated with radiotherapy plus ipilimumab. The receptors derive from a human donor with non-small cell lung cancer that progressed on radiotherapy plus ipilimumab.

This chain uses TRBV27 with TRBJ2-7; maybe TRBD2 (6 bases). Germline values: CDR1 MNHEY, CDR2 SMNVEV (reference sequence). Trimming cost V 3 bases and J 3 bases, with 12 bases left between them. The CDR3 has 14 amino acids. CDR3 sequence: CASSLGRLDYEQYF. DNA of the CDR3: TGTGCCAGCAGTTTGGGCAGACTAGACTACGAGCAGTACTTC.

Only a few counts were recorded for this clone. CDR3 protein: CASSPTPGNTIYF. The CDR3 nucleotides read TGTGCCAGCTCACCGACACCTGGAAACACCATATATTTT. The V and J genes are TRBV18 and TRBJ1-3; D is unresolved. The germline gives CDR1 KGHSH, CDR2 LQKENI. CDR3 length equals 13 residues. V lost 3 bases, J lost 2 bases, and 5 bases lay in between.

In its sample, this clone was seen a few times. This sequence joins TRBV5-6 and TRBJ1-3; tentative D call: TRBD1 (5 bases). The V gene's germline CDR1 is SGHDT and CDR2 YYEEEE. V was shortened by 4 bases and J by 3 bases, with 11 bases between the two germline ends. The CDR3 has 14 amino acids. In nucleotides, the CDR3 is TGTGCCAGCAGCCCCCAGGGCAATGGAAACACCATATATTTT. Encoded protein: CASSPQGNGNTIYF.

The rearrangement joins TRBV20-1 to TRBJ2-3; D gene uncertain. V lost 5 bases to trimming and J lost 6 bases, with 9 bases between them. CDR3 length: 11 residues. Germline V gene data show CDR1 as DFQATT and CDR2 as SNEGSKA (reference sequence). The CDR3 DNA sequence: TGCAGTGCTGGGCCCCCCGATACGCAGTATTTT. This encodes CSAGPPDTQYF.

The CDR3 region is CASSARFAGGRDIQYF. In DNA, the CDR3 is TGCGCCAGCAGCGCCCGGTTTGCGGGGGGGCGAGACATTCAGTACTTC. The gene calls are TRBV5-1 and TRBJ2-4, with 9 bases lining up with TRBD2. The J segment lost 8 bases and the V segment lost 4 bases, leaving 13 bases of the junction unmatched. CDR1 is SGHRS, CDR2 YFSETQ, per germline. CDR3 size: 16 residues.

The CDR3 spells CATLRGEAGGTDTQYF. DNA for the CDR3: TGTGCCACCCTCCGGGGGGAAGCGGGGGGGACAGATACGCAGTATTTT. The chain has TRBV10-3 and TRBJ2-3; 10 nucleotides agree with TRBD2. Germline CDR1 reads ENHRY; CDR2 reads SYGVKD. The CDR3 has 16 residues. The ends lost 10 bases at V and 3 bases at J; junction bases unmatched: 13.

This clone has a handful of counts. This rearrangement joins TRBV4-2 to TRBJ1-2, with a tentative D call TRBD1 (5 bases). The CDR3 consists of 22 residues. V was cut by 1 base and J by 1 base, with 31 bases left in between. In germline, CDR1 is LGHNA, CDR2 YNFKEQ. CDR3 loop: CASSQAFASLGLDAGVNYGYTF. The CDR3 DNA is TGTGCCAGCAGCCAAGCCTTCGCCTCGTTGGGTCTCGATGCGGGGGTTAACTATGGCTACACCTTC.

Comment on this clone: One junction end does not reproduce the germline sequence, and a read error may be involved. The chain is built from TRBV11-2 and TRBJ1-2, with unresolved D. This CDR3 has 15 residues. Germline CDR1 is SGHAT and CDR2 is FQNNGV. CDR3 sequence reads: CVSSLESSAGIGYTF. The CDR3 DNA reads TGTGTCAGCAGCTTAGAGTCTAGTGCGGGGATCGGCTACACCTTC.

The V gene is TRBV5-1, the J gene TRBJ1-2; D possibly corresponds to TRBD1 (6 bases). There are 17 residues in the CDR3. V was pared by 0 bases and J by 6 bases, with 21 bases between. The germline CDR1 and CDR2 sequences are SGHRS and YFSETQ. The DNA of the CDR3 is TGCGCCAGCAGCTTGGTAGTGGGACATTGGTCGAGACATGGCTACACCTTC. Encoded protein: CASSLVVGHWSRHGYTF. Full variable domain (remainder filled in from reference TRBV5-1 and TRBJ1-2): KAGVTQTPRYLIKTRGQQVTLSCSPISGHRSVSWYQQTPGQGLQFLFEYFSETQRNKGNFPGRFSGRQFSNSRSEMNVSTLELGDSALYLCASSLVVGHWSRHGYTFGSGTRLTVV.

The chain links TRBV29-1 to TRBJ1-2; 8 bases agree with TRBD1. CDR3 length: 13 amino acids. Germline CDR1 and CDR2: SQVTM and ANQGSEA. Trimming took 7 bases from V and 4 from J; bases not matched to a gene: 8. The CDR3 loop is CSASGQETYGYTF. Written as DNA, the CDR3 is TGCAGCGCTTCGGGACAGGAGACCTATGGCTACACCTTC.

This chain uses TRBV7-3 with TRBJ2-5, with TRBD2 as a possible D gene (6 bases). V lost 5 bases, J lost 1 base, and 11 bases lay in between. CDR1 SGHTA and CDR2 FQGTGA come from the germline V gene. The length of the CDR3 is 14 residues. The CDR3 bases are TGTGCCAGCAGCCCGAGCGGGCCCCAAGAGACCCAGTACTTC. Translating it yields CASSPSGPQETQYF.

The chain joins TRBV19 to TRBJ2-5; D is unresolved. Germline CDR1 is LNHDA and CDR2 is SQIVND (reference sequence). This CDR3 comprises 15 residues. V shed 2 bases and J shed 1 base, with 11 bases lying between them. The CDR3 is CASSIQASRQETQYF. The CDR3 region has the DNA TGTGCCAGTAGTATACAGGCCAGCCGCCAAGAGACCCAGTACTTC. Together with reference TRBV19 and TRBJ2-5, the CDR3 gives the full variable domain: DGGITQSPKYLFRKEGQNVTLSCEQNLNHDAMYWYRQDPGQGLRLIYYSQIVNDFQKGDIAEGYSVSREKKESFPLTVTSAQKNPTAFYLCASSIQASRQETQYFGPGTRLLVL.

This clone is judged medium-sized. V gene TRBV9 combines with J gene TRBJ1-6, with 7 positions matching TRBD1. This CDR3 region has 15 residues. From germline, CDR1 is SGDLS and CDR2 YYNGEE. With 5 bases clipped from V and 5 bases from J, the junction kept 7 bases outside the gene matches. CDR3 sequence reads: CASRSGTENNSPLHF. The CDR3 region has the DNA TGTGCCAGCAGGTCAGGGACAGAAAATAATTCACCCCTCCACTTT.

The chain recombines TRBV6-5 with TRBJ1-5, with TRBD1 matching over 12 bases. Germline V gene data show CDR1 as MNHEY and CDR2 as SVGAGI. The V gene end was trimmed by 6 bases and the J gene end by 7 bases; junction bases not matched to a gene: 7. This CDR3 is 15 amino acids long. The CDR3 loop reads CASRLGTGGSQPQHF. CDR3 coding DNA: TGTGCCAGCAGACTCGGGACAGGGGGCAGCCAGCCCCAGCATTTT.

The V call is TRBV27, the J call TRBJ2-3; TRBD2 aligns across 14 bases. This CDR3 is built from 18 residues. Unmatched junction bases numbered 3, after V lost 0 bases and J lost 1 base. Per the germline V gene, CDR1 is MNHEY and CDR2 is SMNVEV (reference sequence). CDR3 amino acids: CASSLSPGLAGGTDTQYF. In nucleotides, the CDR3 is TGTGCCAGCAGTTTATCCCCGGGACTAGCGGGGGGCACAGATACGCAGTATTTT.

The chain uses TRBV19 and TRBJ2-5, with 9 bases identical to TRBD2. Germline assignment: CDR1 LNHDA and CDR2 SQIVND (reference sequence). This CDR3 is built from 14 residues. Trimming took 6 bases from V and 1 from J; bases not matched to a gene: 3. CDR3 sequence: CASRASGAQETQYF. In DNA, the CDR3 is TGTGCCAGTAGAGCTAGCGGGGCCCAAGAGACCCAGTACTTC.

The chain links TRBV7-3 to TRBJ2-5, with TRBD1 matching 7 bases. Germline V gene lookup returns CDR1 SGHTA and CDR2 FQGTGA. V was clipped by 4 bases and J by 5 bases; unmatched bases: 7. The CDR3 is 14 amino acids. The CDR3 DNA follows: TGTGCCAGCAGCTCCCAGGGGGTTGGGGAGACCCAGTACTTC. This translates into CASSSQGVGETQYF.

The chain has TRBV9 and TRBJ2-5; 7 nucleotides agree with TRBD1. The length of the CDR3 is 15 residues. Trimming cost V 3 bases and J 5 bases; bases outside gene matches: 10. The germline CDR1 and CDR2 sequences are SGDLS and YYNGEE. The CDR3 loop reads CASSAQGVLLETQYF. The CDR3 DNA is TGTGCCAGCAGCGCCCAGGGGGTCTTGCTGGAGACCCAGTACTTC.

The rearrangement uses TRBV5-7 and TRBJ2-3; TRBD2 matches 7 bases. TRBV5-7 counts as an open reading frame of uncertain function. CDR3 length: 15 residues. With 2 bases clipped from V and 1 base from J, the junction kept 4 bases outside the gene matches. The chain's CDR3 is CASSLDAGGTDTQYF. The CDR3 DNA reads TGTGCCAGCAGCTTAGACGCGGGGGGCACAGATACGCAGTATTTT.

This rearrangement joins TRBV9 to TRBJ2-7; 8 bases are a match to TRBD2. With 3 bases clipped from V and 2 bases from J, the junction kept 4 bases outside the gene matches. Germline-derived CDR1 and CDR2 are SGDLS and YYNGEE. The CDR3 totals 14 residues. In nucleotides, the CDR3 is TGTGCCAGCAGCGGGGGACTAGAAACCTACGAGCAGTACTTC. Amino acid sequence: CASSGGLETYEQYF. The whole variable domain, filled in from reference TRBV9 and TRBJ2-7, reads DSGVTQTPKHLITATGQRVTLRCSPRSGDLSVYWYQQSLDQGLQFLIQYYNGEERAKGNILERFSAQQFPDLHSELNLSSLELGDSALYFCASSGGLETYEQYFGPGTRLTVT.

The gene calls are TRBV19 and TRBJ1-4; 7 bases are shared with TRBD1. V lost 6 bases, J lost 7 bases, and 14 bases stayed unmatched. The CDR3 sequence is 16 residues long. Germline V lookup: CDR1 LNHDA, CDR2 SQIVND (reference sequence). The CDR3 sequence is CASSPSPGQRFEKLFF. In nucleotides, the CDR3 is TGTGCCAGTAGCCCTTCCCCGGGACAGCGTTTTGAAAAACTGTTTTTT.

The rearrangement uses TRBV7-9 and TRBJ2-1; 14 bases are a match to TRBD2. This CDR3 contains 16 residues. V lost 5 bases and J lost 9; bases outside the gene matches: 9. Germline lookup yields CDR1 SEHNR and CDR2 FQNEAQ (reference sequence). The CDR3 region has the DNA TGTGCCAGCAGCCCTCGACTAGCGGGGGGGGCGAGTGAGCAGTTCTTC. Translating it yields CASSPRLAGGASEQFF.

The V call is TRBV7-9, the J call TRBJ1-3, with TRBD1 identical over 8 bases. The V and J ends lost 1 base and 3 bases, in that order; junction bases with no gene match: 5. Germline CDR1 and CDR2: SEHNR and FQNEAQ (reference sequence). CDR3 length: 16 amino acids. The CDR3 loop is CASSLVSGGVGNTIYF. The CDR3 region has the DNA TGTGCCAGCAGCTTAGTCTCAGGGGGCGTTGGAAACACCATATATTTT.

J is TRBJ1-2 and V is TRBV19, with a weak D call TRBD1 (6 bases). Germline CDR1 is LNHDA and CDR2 is SQIVND (reference sequence). The ends were cut back, 3 bases at V and 0 bases at J, with 11 bases in the middle. The CDR3 has 15 amino acids. CDR3 sequence reads: CASSIEGVPNYGYTF. The CDR3 DNA reads TGTGCCAGTAGTATCGAGGGGGTCCCTAACTATGGCTACACCTTC.

This chain uses TRBV6-5 with TRBJ1-5; D uncertain. V was shortened by 0 bases and J by 7 bases, with 13 bases between the two germline ends. The CDR3 consists of 15 residues. Germline-derived CDR1 and CDR2 are MNHEY and SVGAGI. The CDR3 spells CASSYSGRNRQPQHF. The CDR3 nucleotides read TGTGCCAGCAGTTACTCCGGGAGGAATCGGCAGCCCCAGCATTTT.